The text below deals with one T cell receptor beta chain. The protocol was immunoSEQ multiplex PCR, while the TCRdb copy is restricted to in-frame clones and leaves out a portion. The table includes about 68,000 clones, approximately 91% detected once. The data originate from a study of cytomegalovirus exposure and HLA in healthy donors. Study overall: Per a later analysis, the roughly 640 first-cohort and about 120 validation repertoires shared one platform.

Trimming stripped 5 bases from V and 0 bases from J, with 14 bases between. The CDR3 runs 15 residues. Looked up from germline, CDR1 is LNHDA and CDR2 is SQIVND (reference sequence). The rearrangement uses TRBV19 and TRBJ2-7; D perhaps matches TRBD2 (6 bases). The TCR sequence derives from a man aged 18-30 years in good health and CMV-seronegative. The sequenced material came from PBMCs. CDR3 residues: CASSVGSGRSYEQYF. In nucleotides, the CDR3 is TGTGCCAGTAGTGTCGGTAGCGGACGCTCCTACGAGCAGTACTTC.